The 24 T cell receptor beta chains given below trace back to one sample, sequenced in a study of blood T cell repertoires in COVID-19. Generated by immunoSEQ multiplex PCR, the TCRdb table keeps only in-frame clones and is missing some. The data contain roughly 200,000 clones, 83% of them singletons. Sequencing was performed on peripheral blood. These receptors all stem from a human donor in a cohort sampled during active COVID-19.

This clone turned up a few times. CDR3 in amino acids: CASKAESGQPQHF. CDR3 DNA: TGTGCCAGCAAAGCGGAGTCCGGACAGCCCCAGCATTTT. The chain joins TRBV2 to TRBJ1-5; D not resolved. The CDR3 spans 13 residues. V lost 7 bases to trimming and J lost 7 bases, with 14 bases between them. Germline CDR1 is SNHLY and CDR2 is FYNNEI. Complete variable domain (other parts from reference TRBV2 and TRBJ1-5): EPEVTQTPSHQVTQMGQEVILRCVPISNHLYFYWYRQILGQKVEFLVSFYNNEISEKSEIFDDQFSVERPDGSNFTLKIRSTKLEDSAMYFCASKAESGQPQHFGDGTRLSIL.

This clone occurred a few times. DNA for the CDR3: TGCGCCAGCAGTGAGTCGTCCGGGGGACCGCACAATGAGCAGTTCTTC. It is translated as CASSESSGGPHNEQFF. The gene calls are TRBV10-1 and TRBJ2-1; TRBD2 might be the D (6 bases). This CDR3 is 16 amino acids long. Looked up from germline, CDR1 is WNHNN and CDR2 is SYGVQD (reference sequence). Trimming cost V 0 bases and J 5 bases, with 14 bases left between them.

This clone has only a few counts. The rearrangement links TRBV27 to TRBJ2-6; no definite D call. CDR3 length equals 14 residues. In germline, CDR1 is MNHEY, CDR2 SMNVEV (reference sequence). Trimming cost V 8 bases and J 0 bases, with 8 bases left between them. This CDR3 is CASGTNSGANVLTF. DNA of the CDR3: TGTGCCAGCGGTACTAACTCTGGGGCCAACGTCCTGACTTTC.

This clone was seen once. V gene TRBV5-8 combines with J gene TRBJ1-6, with TRBD1 matching 7 bases. CDR3 length: 16 residues. Per the germline V gene, CDR1 is SGHTS and CDR2 is YDEGEE. J gave up 0 bases and V 4 bases, and 4 bases lay outside the gene matches. CDR3 DNA: TGTGCCAGCAGCCCGGACAGGAGCTCCTATAATTCACCCCTCCACTTT. Amino acid sequence: CASSPDRSSYNSPLHF.

The rearrangement joins TRBV6-6 to TRBJ2-7; 13 nucleotides line up with TRBD2. Germline V CDR1 and CDR2: MNHNY, SVGAGI (reference sequence). The trim removed 4 bases at V and 2 bases at J, leaving 5 bases unmatched. The CDR3 spans 16 residues. CDR3 nucleotides: TGTGCCAGCAGTTGGACTAGCGGGAGCTCCACCTACGAGCAGTACTTC. Translation: CASSWTSGSSTYEQYF.

This chain connects TRBV14 to TRBJ1-6, with D perhaps matching TRBD1 (5 bases). Trimming took off 1 base at V and 9 bases at J, with 13 bases between the two ends. The V gene's germline CDR1 is SGHDN and CDR2 FVKESK. The CDR3 extends over 15 amino acids. The CDR3 protein is CASSQVGQGGSPLHF. Here the CDR3 DNA reads TGTGCCAGCAGCCAAGTAGGGCAGGGAGGTTCACCCCTCCACTTT. The variable domain in full, with the rest retrieved from reference TRBV14 and TRBJ1-6, is EAGVTQFPSHSVIEKGQTVTLRCDPISGHDNLYWYRRVMGKEIKFLLHFVKESKQDESGMPNNRFLAERTGGTYSTLKVQPAELEDSGVYFCASSQVGQGGSPLHFGNGTRLTVT.

The gene calls are TRBV12-2 and TRBJ2-7; TRBD2, the table's D call, lacks a check against the DNA. TRBV12-2 constitutes a pseudogene. This CDR3 is 16 amino acids long. In DNA form, the CDR3 reads TGTGCAAGTCGCCAAACACTAGCGGGGGTTCTTTACGAGCAGTACTTC. This translates into CASRQTLAGVLYEQYF.

V gene TRBV19 combines with J gene TRBJ2-7; 14 positions agree with TRBD2. The CDR3 is 14 amino acids. J gave up 6 bases and V 4 bases, and 2 bases lay outside the gene matches. Looked up from germline, CDR1 is LNHDA and CDR2 is SQIVND (reference sequence). CDR3: CASSRGLAGVEQYF. For the CDR3, the DNA is TGTGCCAGTAGTAGGGGACTAGCGGGAGTCGAGCAGTACTTC.

A few counts support this clone. The chain joins TRBV4-3 to TRBJ1-2; 12 positions match TRBD1. This CDR3 has 16 amino acids. Germline trimming cut 0 bases from V and 7 bases from J; bases unmatched to any gene: 6. From germline, CDR1 is LGHNA and CDR2 YSLEER. The CDR3 region is CASSQDPGQGAGGYTF. The CDR3 region has the DNA TGCGCCAGCAGCCAAGACCCGGGACAGGGGGCCGGTGGCTACACCTTC.

The gene calls are TRBV4-3 and TRBJ2-1; possibly TRBD2 for D (5 bases). Germline lookup yields CDR1 LGHNA and CDR2 YSLEER. The CDR3 length is 16 residues. V dropped 0 bases and J dropped 0 bases, with 9 bases sitting between them. CDR3 in amino acids: CASSQEVGSSYNEQFF. The DNA for the CDR3 is TGCGCCAGCAGCCAAGAGGTAGGGAGCTCCTACAATGAGCAGTTCTTC.

The chain's CDR3 is CASSVLADTYEQYF. DNA of the CDR3: TGTGCCAGCAGCGTGCTAGCGGATACCTACGAGCAGTACTTC. V gene TRBV9 combines with J gene TRBJ2-7, with TRBD2 identical over 7 bases. This CDR3 region has 14 residues. The ends lost 2 bases at V and 2 bases at J; junction bases unmatched: 4. Germline assignment: CDR1 SGDLS and CDR2 YYNGEE. The variable domain in full, with the rest retrieved from reference TRBV9 and TRBJ2-7, is DSGVTQTPKHLITATGQRVTLRCSPRSGDLSVYWYQQSLDQGLQFLIQYYNGEERAKGNILERFSAQQFPDLHSELNLSSLELGDSALYFCASSVLADTYEQYFGPGTRLTVT.

Here the CDR3 reads CASSPDSLIGIQYF. CDR3 sequence (DNA): TGTGCCAGCAGCCCTGACTCCTTAATCGGCATCCAGTACTTC. The chain carries TRBV6-2 or TRBV6-3 and TRBJ2-5; unclear D gene. V was trimmed by 6 bases and J by 10 bases, leaving 21 bases between them. The CDR3 is 14 amino acids. Per germline, CDR1 MNHEY and CDR2 SVGEGT.

The chain uses TRBV7-9 and TRBJ2-7, with 9 bases aligning to TRBD1. This CDR3 comprises 15 residues. Germline CDR1 reads SEHNR; CDR2 reads FQNEAQ (reference sequence). With V trimmed by 4 bases and J by 1 base, 5 bases remained unmatched. DNA for the CDR3: TGTGCCAGCAGCTCTTCCGGGACAGGGTCCTACGAGCAGTACTTC. It specifies CASSSSGTGSYEQYF.

The V call is TRBV10-2, the J call TRBJ2-2; 11 bases line up with TRBD1. After removal of 0 bases from V and 7 bases from J, the junction contained 7 bases not matched to a gene. The CDR3 is 17 amino acids. Germline V gene lookup returns CDR1 WSHSY and CDR2 SAAADI. CDR3 in DNA: TGCGCCAGCAGTGAGTCGGGGACAGGGGGAGTTGTCGGGGAGCTGTTTTTT. This translates into CASSESGTGGVVGELFF.

This clone was found once. The V call is TRBV19, the J call TRBJ2-3; D may be TRBD2 (6 bases). This CDR3 has 16 residues. The V end lost 5 bases, the J end lost 0 bases, and 15 bases lay between the germline ends. The germline V gene has CDR1 LNHDA and CDR2 SQIVND (reference sequence). Written as DNA, the CDR3 is TGTGCCAGTAGTCCCGGGACTCTTAGAAGCACAGATACGCAGTATTTT. Translating gives CASSPGTLRSTDTQYF.

With respect to this clone: At the DNA level, this CDR3 is encoded by other sequences in the same sample as well. The rearrangement uses TRBV7-9 and TRBJ2-7; D uncertain. The CDR3 is made up of 11 amino acids. Germline V lookup: CDR1 SEHNR, CDR2 FQNEAQ (reference sequence). V gave up 4 bases and J gave up 4 bases, with 5 bases separating them. The CDR3 DNA sequence: TGTGCCAGCAGCTCCGTATACGAGCAGTACTTC. This codes for CASSSVYEQYF.

A note on this clone: A junction boundary mismatches the germline segment, possibly from a read error. The chain recombines TRBV19 with TRBJ1-5; TRBD1 matches 7 bases. This CDR3 contains 17 residues. Germline V gene data show CDR1 as LNHDA and CDR2 as SQIVND (reference sequence). The CDR3 nucleotides read TGTGCCAGTAGTATCCCCACCTGGGGACAGAGGGGTCAGGCCCAGCATTTT. It translates to CASSIPTWGQRGQAQHF. The full variable domain, in which reference TRBV19 and TRBJ1-5 provide the parts outside the CDR3, is DGGITQSPKYLFRKEGQNVTLSCEQNLNHDAMYWYRQDPGQGLRLIYYSQIVNDFQKGDIAEGYSVSREKKESFPLTVTSAQKNPTAFYLCASSIPTWGQRGQAQHFGDGTRLSIL.

The chain is built from TRBV13 and TRBJ2-7, with 13 bases aligning to TRBD2. The CDR3 covers 16 residues. V dropped 4 bases and J dropped 6; count of bases not matched to a gene: 9. CDR1 PRHDT and CDR2 FYEKMQ come from the germline V gene (reference sequence). The CDR3 is CASSSPTSGGPGEQYF. As DNA, the CDR3 is TGTGCCAGCAGCTCCCCGACTAGCGGGGGGCCGGGCGAGCAGTACTTC.

V and J are TRBV23-1 and TRBJ2-7; weak D call: TRBD1 (6 bases). TRBV23-1 is identified as an open reading frame with a role that is uncertain. Trimming stripped 3 bases from V and 4 bases from J, with 22 bases between. The CDR3 is 17 amino acids. Here the CDR3 reads CASSQGRQRGTLYEQYF. CDR3 DNA: TGCGCCAGCAGTCAGGGTAGGCAGAGGGGGACCCTTTACGAGCAGTACTTC.

This clone was recorded a few times. V is TRBV3-1 (or the pseudogene TRBV3-2) and J is TRBJ1-3; possibly TRBD1 for D (5 bases). The germline gives CDR1 LGHDT, CDR2 YNNKEL (reference sequence). The CDR3 spans 14 residues. Trimming removed 2 bases from V and 4 bases from J, with 9 bases in between. Here the CDR3 DNA reads TGTGCCAGCAGCCAACAGGGCATCGGAAACACCATATATTTT. This sequence encodes CASSQQGIGNTIYF.

The chain combines TRBV7-3 with TRBJ2-2, with TRBD2 identical over 8 bases. The CDR3 runs 18 residues. Germline V gene data show CDR1 as SGHTA and CDR2 as FQGTGA. V lost 1 base to trimming and J lost 7 bases; unmatched junction nucleotides: 14. The DNA of the CDR3 is TGTGCCAGCAGCTTAAATCCCCCCCTTAGCGGGAACGACGGGGAGCTGTTTTTT. Encoded protein: CASSLNPPLSGNDGELFF. The full variable domain, with the rest looked up from reference TRBV7-3 and TRBJ2-2, is GAGVSQTPSNKVTEKGKYVELRCDPISGHTALYWYRQSLGQGPEFLIYFQGTGAADDSGLPNDRFFAVRPEGSVSTLKIQRTERGDSAVYLCASSLNPPLSGNDGELFFGEGSRLTVL.

The chain uses TRBV9 and TRBJ2-1, with D maybe TRBD2 (5 bases). Trimming took off 0 bases at V and 2 bases at J, with 6 bases between the two ends. Germline CDR1 SGDLS, CDR2 YYNGEE. The CDR3 has 14 residues. The CDR3 region is CASSVAGTYNEQFF. CDR3 nucleotides: TGTGCCAGCAGCGTAGCGGGAACCTACAATGAGCAGTTCTTC. Supplemented by reference TRBV9 and TRBJ2-1, the full variable domain reads DSGVTQTPKHLITATGQRVTLRCSPRSGDLSVYWYQQSLDQGLQFLIQYYNGEERAKGNILERFSAQQFPDLHSELNLSSLELGDSALYFCASSVAGTYNEQFFGPGTRLTVL.

V is TRBV7-2 and J is TRBJ2-5; 10 bases match TRBD1. Germline V gene lookup returns CDR1 SGHTA and CDR2 FQGNSA. The CDR3 is 15 residues long. Trimming cost V 1 base and J 4 bases; bases outside gene matches: 3. The CDR3 bases are TGTGCCAGCAGCTTAGAGACAGGGGGCAGAGAGACCCAGTACTTC. This gives the protein CASSLETGGRETQYF.

The CDR3 bases are TGTGCCAGCAGCCTACGACTGGGCGAGCAGTACTTC. Amino acids: CASSLRLGEQYF. The chain recombines TRBV28 with TRBJ2-7, with unresolved D. CDR3 length: 12 residues. In germline, CDR1 is MDHEN, CDR2 SYDVKM. The germline V and J ends were trimmed by 6 bases and 6 bases, with 12 bases remaining between them.